This T cell receptor (beta chain) came from a study of shared clonotypes between healthy human individuals. Samples underwent the assay at deep level. In replicate PCRs of sorted subsets, approximately 210 ng DNA, 29,000 or so T cell genomes, was used. Only in-frame clones appear in the TCRdb table, and some are missing; sequencing was by immunoSEQ multiplex PCR. The table lists roughly 1.4 million clones, around 98.5% of them singletons, with about 0.4% in the top ten. Points on this clone: Its matching antigen is unknown.

The CDR3 length is 12 residues. V shed 5 bases and J shed 10 bases, with 13 bases lying between them. The germline V gene encodes CDR1 SGHRS and CDR2 YFSETQ. Study findings and constraints: Memory subsets had estimated richness that was generally smaller than that of naive subsets.

The chain carries TRBV5-1 and TRBJ2-1, with a possible D match to TRBD1 (6 bases). The sequenced sample was naive CD4+ T cells sorted from blood. The sample's subset: CD45RA+ positively selected. The receptor was isolated from a man aged 25 to 45 in good health. CDR3 nucleotide sequence: TGCGCCAGCAGTTCAGGGGTTCGGGAGCAGTTCTTC. It specifies CASSSGVREQFF.